This T cell receptor beta chain originates from a study of regulatory T cells in long-lasting Graves disease. The time point denotes: newly diagnosed GD, antithyroid drugs for less than 3 months. Researchers made the TCR library from RNA that was extracted from PBMCs. With EDTA tubes as the receptacles, approximately 8.2 milliliters of peripheral blood were drawn. The study, taken as a whole, reports: Favored gene segments in persistent disease were TRBV28, TRBJ1-2 and TRBJ2-5. More public clonotypes were shared by persistent patients (about 3,000) than by new patients (roughly 930).

CDR1 and CDR2 from the germline V gene are MNHEY and SMNVEV (reference sequence). Trimming at V came to 6 bases and at J to 2 bases, leaving 26 bases not matched to a gene. The CDR3 sequence is 22 residues long. Many counts were recorded for this clonotype. The antigen is unknown. HTBI primers from iRepertoire and Arm-PCR of CDR3 regions yielded the TCR beta libraries. As originally analysed: The study identified roughly 59 TRBV and 14 to 15 TRBJ segments across samples. TCRdb ran MiXCR on the multiplex PCR reads and lists one entry per CDR3 protein. In this record, the V and J calls reflect TCRdb's handling and not the investigators' own analysis. This table holds under 300,000 distinct CDR3 sequences, 15% to 20% found once.

Here the sequenced sample was peripheral blood mononuclear cells (PBMCs), taken at new diagnosis, from a patient treated with antithyroid drugs. The TCR sequence derives from a female donor with Graves disease. The V and J genes are TRBV27 and TRBJ2-7; 12 bases map to TRBD2. CDR3 sequence: CASSDLRSGLAGGPVLPYEQYF. The CDR3 nucleotides are TGTGCCAGCAGCGACCTCCGGAGTGGTCTAGCGGGAGGGCCCGTGTTACCCTACGAGCAGTACTTC.